This T cell receptor beta chain was observed in a study of T cells in Graves' hyperthyroidism and ophthalmopathy. V shed 4 bases and J shed 3 bases, with 10 bases lying between them. In germline, CDR1 is MNHEY, CDR2 SMNVEV (reference sequence). This CDR3 is 13 amino acids long. This clonotype has a count of ten or more. Patients between 18 and 65 years old had hyperthyroidism, newly diagnosed and lasting under 2 months. TCR beta CDR3 sequences were amplified from RNA transcripts. During a first-round RT-PCR of the TCR CDR3, the HTBI primer set was used. TCRdb recomputed calls from the multiplex PCR reads with MiXCR, one row per CDR3 protein. Seen here are approximately 410,000 distinct CDR3 sequences, around 15% observed once, and the top ten hold roughly 4.8%.

The source material was blood. This chain connects TRBV27 to TRBJ2-7; the D is unclear. The receptor was isolated from a woman aged 18-29 years with Graves' hyperthyroidism. The CDR3 here is CASSYGESYEQYF. CDR3 nucleotides: TGTGCCAGCAGTTACGGTGAGAGCTACGAGCAGTACTTC.